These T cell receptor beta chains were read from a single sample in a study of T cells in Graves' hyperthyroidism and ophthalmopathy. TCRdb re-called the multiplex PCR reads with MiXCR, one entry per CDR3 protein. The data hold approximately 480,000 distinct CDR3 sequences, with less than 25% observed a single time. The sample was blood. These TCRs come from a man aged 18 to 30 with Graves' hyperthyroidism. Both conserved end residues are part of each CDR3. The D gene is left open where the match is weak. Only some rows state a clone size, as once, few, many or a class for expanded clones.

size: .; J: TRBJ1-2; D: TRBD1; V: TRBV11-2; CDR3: CASSFLGTGVDGYTF; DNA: TGTGCCAGCAGCTTCCTTGGGACAGGGGTGGATGGCTACACCTTC
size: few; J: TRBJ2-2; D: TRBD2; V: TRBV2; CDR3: CASRLPAGVTGELFF; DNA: TGTGCCAGCAGGCTTCCCGCGGGGGTAACCGGGGAGCTGTTTTTT
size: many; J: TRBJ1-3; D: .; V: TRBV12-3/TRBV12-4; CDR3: CASSWPAGNTIYF; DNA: TGTGCCAGCAGTTGGCCAGCTGGAAACACCATATATTTT
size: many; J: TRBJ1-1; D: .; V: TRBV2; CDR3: CASTGGGESTEAFF; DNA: TGTGCCAGCACTGGAGGGGGGGAGAGCACTGAAGCTTTCTTT
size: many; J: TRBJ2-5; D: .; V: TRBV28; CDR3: CASSFPKGFGETQYF; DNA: TGTGCCAGCAGTTTCCCCAAAGGGTTTGGAGAGACCCAGTACTTC
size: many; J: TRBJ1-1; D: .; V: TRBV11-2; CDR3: CASSLVSWGPMNTEAFF; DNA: TGTGCCAGCAGCTTAGTATCGTGGGGGCCAATGAACACTGAAGCTTTCTTT
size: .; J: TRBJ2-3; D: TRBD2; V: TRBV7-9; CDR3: CASSPLSSGSTDTQYF; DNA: TGTGCCAGCAGCCCCTTGTCTAGCGGTAGCACAGATACGCAGTATTTT
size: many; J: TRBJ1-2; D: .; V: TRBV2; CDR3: CASKETTIYGYTF; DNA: TGTGCCAGCAAGGAGACGACCATCTATGGCTACACCTTC
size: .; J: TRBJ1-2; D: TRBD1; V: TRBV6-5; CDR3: CASSYSDRDFDGYTF; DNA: TGTGCCAGCAGTTACTCGGACAGGGACTTCGATGGCTACACCTTC
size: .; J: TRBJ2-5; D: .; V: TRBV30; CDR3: CAWSARRSQETQYF; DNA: TGTGCCTGGAGCGCACGTCGGTCCCAAGAGACCCAGTACTTC
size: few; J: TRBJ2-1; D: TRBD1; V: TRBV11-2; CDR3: CASSSPRQGLYNEQFF; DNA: TGTGCCAGCAGCTCACCAAGACAGGGGCTATACAATGAGCAGTTCTTC
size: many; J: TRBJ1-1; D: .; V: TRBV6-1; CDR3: CASSGEGRPMNTEAFF; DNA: TGTGCCAGCAGTGGCGAGGGACGGCCAATGAACACTGAAGCTTTCTTT
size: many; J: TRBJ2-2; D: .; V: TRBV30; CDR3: CAWTWTAVTGELFF; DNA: TGTGCCTGGACTTGGACAGCGGTGACCGGGGAGCTGTTTTTT
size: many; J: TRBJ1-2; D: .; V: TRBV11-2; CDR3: CASGRVTDNYGYTF; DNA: TGTGCCAGCGGAAGAGTCACGGACAACTATGGCTACACCTTC